This TCR beta chain was recovered during a study of cytomegalovirus exposure and HLA in healthy donors. Use of 60 Vbeta and 13 Jbeta primers characterized the PCR. Sequencing was performed with immunoSEQ multiplex PCR; in TCRdb, only in-frame clones are kept and a portion is missing. The repertoire holds 100,000 to 150,000 clones, with approximately 78% as singletons. CDR1 LNHDA and CDR2 SQIVND come from the germline V gene (reference sequence). Trimming removed 4 bases from V and 12 bases from J; junction bases left unmatched: 3. The CDR3 is 11 amino acids. Input material: PBMCs. This sequence originates from a man aged 25 to 45 in good health and CMV-seropositive. V gene TRBV19 combines with J gene TRBJ2-5; 9 bases align to TRBD2. The CDR3 region is CASSNKREEYF. The DNA for the CDR3 is TGTGCCAGTAGTAACAAGCGGGAGGAGTACTTC. The full variable domain, its missing parts supplied by reference TRBV19 and TRBJ2-5, is DGGITQSPKYLFRKEGQNVTLSCEQNLNHDAMYWYRQDPGQGLRLIYYSQIVNDFQKGDIAEGYSVSREKKESFPLTVTSAQKNPTAFYLCASSNKREEYFGPGTRLLVL.